The 4 T cell receptor beta chains reported below all come from one sample, sequenced in a study of identical twins. In TCRdb, the 5' RACE reads were re-called with MiXCR into one record per CDR3 protein. The table includes around 500,000 distinct CDR3 sequences, 14% detected once. Separately, the same data were catalogued under a study of yellow fever vaccine responses in identical twins.

The sequenced sample consisted of CD4+ T cells sorted from blood. The receptors were gathered from a woman between 18 and 29 years old in good health.

This clonotype came up many times. The genes are TRBV11-2 and TRBJ2-5; no clear D gene. The CDR3 covers 13 residues. Trimming removed 2 bases from V and 4 bases from J, with 8 bases in between. The germline V gene has CDR1 SGHAT and CDR2 FQNNGV. The CDR3 DNA reads TGTGCCAGCAGCTTATTATTAGTAGAGACCCAGTACTTC. It translates to CASSLLLVETQYF.

This clonotype was found many times. This chain uses TRBV6-5 with TRBJ1-6; D gene uncertain. V gave up 3 bases and J gave up 4 bases, with 7 bases separating them. Germline V gene sequence: CDR1 MNHEY, CDR2 SVGAGI. CDR3 length equals 14 residues. CDR3 sequence: CASSYKDYNSPLHF. The CDR3 DNA reads TGTGCCAGCAGTTATAAGGATTATAATTCACCCCTCCACTTT.

There are many counts of this clonotype. The J gene is TRBJ2-2, the V gene TRBV5-1, with TRBD2 matching over 16 bases. The CDR3 runs to 18 residues. V was clipped by 2 bases and J by 2 bases; unmatched bases: 3. Germline loops: CDR1 SGHRS, CDR2 YFSETQ. CDR3 amino acids: CASSFGTSGRANTGELFF. The DNA of the CDR3 is TGCGCCAGCAGCTTCGGGACTAGCGGGAGGGCCAACACCGGGGAGCTGTTTTTT.

The chain carries TRBV6-5 and TRBJ2-4; 7 positions match TRBD2. The CDR3 is 15 amino acids. Trimming removed 4 bases from V and 3 bases from J; junction bases left unmatched: 6. The V gene's germline CDR1 is MNHEY and CDR2 SVGAGI. CDR3 sequence (DNA): TGTGCCAGCAGTTCGCCCCGGGACTACAAAAACATTCAGTACTTC. Translating gives CASSSPRDYKNIQYF.